These 32 T cell receptor beta chains originate from one sample sequenced in a study of blood T cell repertoires in COVID-19. The data were produced by immunoSEQ multiplex PCR, yet TCRdb's version contains in-frame clones alone and is incomplete. The repertoire has about 110,000 clones, around 81% of them found once; the top ten carry 9.4%. Source material: peripheral blood. Receptors were obtained from a woman aged 70-85 years with acute or convalescent COVID-19.

The chain links TRBV5-1 to TRBJ1-1, with D unclear. Trimming removed 2 bases from V and 4 bases from J, with 12 bases in between. Germline lookup yields CDR1 SGHRS and CDR2 YFSETQ. The CDR3 runs 14 residues. The CDR3 protein is CASSLKLEGTEAFF. DNA of the CDR3: TGCGCCAGCAGCTTAAAGCTTGAGGGCACTGAAGCTTTCTTT.

The rearrangement joins TRBV5-6 to TRBJ1-6, with TRBD1 identical over 7 bases. The CDR3 spans 14 residues. CDR1 and CDR2 (germline): SGHDT, YYEEEE. V trimming: 4 bases; J trimming: 7 bases; junction bases outside the gene matches: 5. As DNA, the CDR3 is TGTGCCAGCAGCCTGGCACAGGGGAATTCACCCCTCCACTTT. The encoded protein is CASSLAQGNSPLHF.

This clone is a singleton in its sample. The rearrangement uses TRBV5-1 and TRBJ2-1; 15 bases map to TRBD2. Germline CDR1 and CDR2: SGHRS and YFSETQ. The V and J ends lost 4 bases and 8 bases, in that order; junction bases with no gene match: 7. The CDR3 consists of 16 residues. DNA for the CDR3: TGCGCCAGCAGCCACAGGACTAGCGGGGGGGTTGATGAGCAGTTCTTC. It yields the protein CASSHRTSGGVDEQFF. Full variable domain (remainder filled in from reference TRBV5-1 and TRBJ2-1): KAGVTQTPRYLIKTRGQQVTLSCSPISGHRSVSWYQQTPGQGLQFLFEYFSETQRNKGNFPGRFSGRQFSNSRSEMNVSTLELGDSALYLCASSHRTSGGVDEQFFGPGTRLTVL.

The chain joins TRBV11-2 to TRBJ2-7, with 7 bases identical to TRBD2. Per germline, CDR1 SGHAT and CDR2 FQNNGV. The CDR3 contains 17 residues. J lost 0 bases, V lost 1 base, and 9 bases had no gene match. For the CDR3, the DNA is TGTGCCAGCAGCTTAGGGCCAGGCGGGAGCGGCTCCTACGAGCAGTACTTC. It encodes CASSLGPGGSGSYEQYF.

Comment on this clone: This same CDR3 is encoded by further DNA sequences in the sample. This chain joins TRBV6-2 or TRBV6-3 and TRBJ1-1; 9 bases are a match to TRBD1. V was pared by 3 bases and J by 8 bases, with 1 base of the junction left unmatched. The CDR3 has 12 amino acids. CDR1 is MNHEY and CDR2 is SVGEGT in the germline V gene. The CDR3 loop reads CASSYGTGEAFF. CDR3 nucleotides: TGTGCCAGCAGTTATGGGACAGGGGAAGCTTTCTTT.

For the CDR3, the DNA is TGTGCCAGCAGTTTATACCCTGGGACAGAATACGAGCAGTACTTC. Protein product: CASSLYPGTEYEQYF. The chain couples TRBV27 to TRBJ2-7; 7 positions match TRBD1. V shed 1 base, J shed 4 bases, and the junction held 7 bases outside the gene matches. Germline lookup yields CDR1 MNHEY and CDR2 SMNVEV (reference sequence). This CDR3 has 15 amino acids.

This clone was seen only a few times. The chain joins TRBV28 to TRBJ1-5; 8 bases align to TRBD1. Germline CDR1 reads MDHEN; CDR2 reads SYDVKM. V gave up 6 bases and J gave up 5 bases; unmatched junction bases: 12. The CDR3 sequence is 16 residues long. The CDR3 DNA sequence: TGTGCCAGCAGAAGAGGACAGGGTCTTTTGCATCAGCCCCAGCATTTT. Encoded protein: CASRRGQGLLHQPQHF.

The chain carries TRBV11-2 and TRBJ2-2; D is perhaps TRBD2 (6 bases). This CDR3 is 13 amino acids long. The ends were cut back, 1 base at V and 7 bases at J, with 7 bases in the middle. CDR1 and CDR2 from the germline V gene are SGHAT and FQNNGV. The CDR3 DNA follows: TGTGCCAGCAGCTTAGCTAGCGACGGGGAGCTGTTTTTT. It specifies CASSLASDGELFF.

The J gene is TRBJ2-1, the V gene TRBV27, with a weak D call TRBD2 (6 bases). V was cut by 3 bases and J by 7 bases, with 16 bases left in between. This CDR3 is 15 amino acids long. CDR1 MNHEY and CDR2 SMNVEV come from the germline V gene (reference sequence). CDR3 sequence: CASSFYSGTDNEQFF. CDR3 nucleotide sequence: TGTGCCAGCAGTTTCTACTCCGGGACTGATAATGAGCAGTTCTTC.

V is TRBV12-3 or TRBV12-4 and J is TRBJ2-7; TRBD2 matches at 11 bases. V lost 5 bases, J lost 6 bases, and 3 bases stayed unmatched. This CDR3 is 13 amino acids long. The CDR3 coding sequence is TGTGCCAGCAGTGTCCTAGCGGGGGGCGAGCAGTACTTC. Translating it yields CASSVLAGGEQYF.

This clone showed up just once. V is TRBV4-2 and J is TRBJ2-2; tentative D call: TRBD2 (6 bases). The CDR3 has 18 residues. Trimming pared 4 bases from V and 2 bases from J, leaving 20 bases between. Germline V CDR1 and CDR2: LGHNA, YNFKEQ. The CDR3 DNA is TGTGCCAGCAGCCCCCGGGACTCCGGGGGACCAAACACCGGGGAGCTGTTTTTT. It yields the protein CASSPRDSGGPNTGELFF.

V and J are TRBV6-5 and TRBJ1-2, with D possibly TRBD1 on 5 matching bases. Between the trimmed V and J ends, which lost 11 bases and 2 bases, there was a span of 18 bases. The CDR3 is 14 amino acids. CDR1 is MNHEY, CDR2 SVGAGI, per germline. In DNA, the CDR3 is TGTGCCGCCTTCTCCGGGCCAGGGAACTATGGCTACACCTTC. It encodes CAAFSGPGNYGYTF.

The CDR3 nucleotides read TGTGCCAGCACACAGGGGGCTCATGGCTACACCTTC. Amino acids: CASTQGAHGYTF. The V gene is TRBV3-1 (or the pseudogene TRBV3-2), the J gene TRBJ1-2; 9 bases agree with TRBD1. J gave up 6 bases and V 7 bases, and 3 bases lay outside the gene matches. Germline CDR1 and CDR2: LGHDT and YNNKEL (reference sequence). This CDR3 is built from 12 residues.

J is TRBJ1-2 and V is TRBV29-1, with D tentatively TRBD1 (5 bases). The length of the CDR3 is 12 residues. Germline CDR1 reads SQVTM; CDR2 reads ANQGSEA. V shed 1 base and J shed 8 bases, with 11 bases lying between them. The CDR3 nucleotides are TGCAGCGTTGAAGCGGGACTACGGGGCTACACCTTC. It translates to CSVEAGLRGYTF.

The J gene is TRBJ2-1, the V gene TRBV4-1, with D possibly being TRBD2 (6 bases). V shed 1 base and J shed 4 bases, with 14 bases lying between them. The V gene's germline CDR1 is MGHRA and CDR2 YSYEKL. The CDR3 extends over 16 amino acids. CDR3 nucleotides: TGCGCCAGCAGCCAAGTCGACCTGGGACTTTACAATGAGCAGTTCTTC. Its protein product is CASSQVDLGLYNEQFF.

This clone was counted once. The rearrangement joins TRBV6-5 to TRBJ2-7; D is unresolved. Germline CDR1 MNHEY, CDR2 SVGAGI. The CDR3 totals 12 residues. Trimming cost V 4 bases and J 9 bases, with 13 bases left between them. CDR3 nucleotide sequence: TGTGCCAGCAGTTCAGACACGGATCGGCAGTACTTC. It is translated as CASSSDTDRQYF.

V is TRBV6-5 and J is TRBJ2-7; perhaps TRBD1 as D (6 bases). The V gene's germline CDR1 is MNHEY and CDR2 SVGAGI. The V end lost 2 bases, the J end lost 1 base, and 9 bases lay between the germline ends. This CDR3 has 14 residues. The CDR3 region has the DNA TGTGCCAGCAGTTACCGACAGGAATCCTACGAGCAGTACTTC. Protein: CASSYRQESYEQYF.

V gene TRBV2 combines with J gene TRBJ1-5, with D unclear. Germline V gene data show CDR1 as SNHLY and CDR2 as FYNNEI. The V gene lost 3 bases and the J gene lost 4 bases, with 7 bases spanning the gap. The CDR3 runs 13 residues. CDR3 protein: CASSDRLNQPQHF. The CDR3 nucleotides are TGTGCCAGCAGTGACAGGCTGAATCAGCCCCAGCATTTT.

The V gene is TRBV29-1, the J gene TRBJ1-1; D perhaps matches TRBD1 (6 bases). This CDR3 is built from 13 residues. Germline-derived CDR1 and CDR2 are SQVTM and ANQGSEA. With 3 bases removed from V and 2 bases from J, the gap between germline ends came to 10 bases. CDR3 nucleotides: TGCAGCGTTGAGGCGACAGGCAACACTGAAGCTTTCTTT. Its translation: CSVEATGNTEAFF.

This clone was detected only a few times. This chain joins TRBV15 and TRBJ2-5; 8 nucleotides agree with TRBD2. The J segment lost 2 bases and the V segment lost 4 bases, leaving 12 bases of the junction unmatched. Germline V gene sequence: CDR1 LNHNV, CDR2 YYDKDF (reference sequence). The CDR3 runs to 17 residues. The CDR3 DNA is TGTGCCACCAGCATGGGGCTGACTAGCGCCTTACAAGAGACCCAGTACTTC. Its translation: CATSMGLTSALQETQYF. Filled out from reference TRBV15 and TRBJ2-5, the complete variable domain reads DAMVIQNPRYQVTQFGKPVTLSCSQTLNHNVMYWYQQKSSQAPKLLFHYYDKDFNNEADTPDNFQSRRPNTSFCFLDIRSPGLGDTAMYLCATSMGLTSALQETQYFGPGTRLLVL.

The V and J genes are TRBV19 and TRBJ1-1, with D unclear. The germline V and J ends were trimmed by 3 bases and 4 bases, with 6 bases remaining between them. The V gene's germline CDR1 is LNHDA and CDR2 SQIVND (reference sequence). The CDR3 contains 12 residues. The DNA for the CDR3 is TGTGCCAGTAGTATCGGGAGCACTGAAGCTTTCTTT. It is translated as CASSIGSTEAFF.

This sequence joins TRBV5-8 and TRBJ2-5; TRBD2 matches 8 bases. This CDR3 spans 16 amino acids. The junction had 8 bases not matched to a gene; V was cut back by 0 bases and J by 4 bases. The germline gives CDR1 SGHTS, CDR2 YDEGEE. CDR3 in DNA: TGTGCCAGCAGCTTGGGTGGGCCCGGGAGGGCAGAGACCCAGTACTTC. This gives the protein CASSLGGPGRAETQYF.

The count of this clone is one. This CDR3 reads CASSRTGGIGELFF. The CDR3 coding sequence is TGTGCCAGCAGCCGGACAGGGGGAATCGGGGAGCTGTTTTTT. The V call is TRBV7-2, the J call TRBJ2-2, with 10 positions matching TRBD1. CDR1 is SGHTA, CDR2 FQGNSA, per germline. The V segment lost 5 bases and the J segment 7 bases; nucleotides outside the gene matches: 4. CDR3 length: 14 amino acids. The complete variable domain, with remaining parts taken from reference TRBV7-2 and TRBJ2-2, reads GAGVSQSPSNKVTEKGKDVELRCDPISGHTALYWYRQSLGQGLEFLIYFQGNSAPDKSGLPSDRFSAERTGGSVSTLTIQRTQQEDSAVYLCASSRTGGIGELFFGEGSRLTVL.

This chain uses TRBV11-2 with TRBJ1-1; 7 nucleotides align to TRBD1. The CDR3 extends over 14 amino acids. Germline-derived CDR1 and CDR2 are SGHAT and FQNNGV. Trimming cost V 0 bases and J 5 bases; bases outside gene matches: 3. The CDR3 nucleotides read TGTGCCAGCAGCTTAGATGTGGGACAGACTGAAGCTTTCTTT. It specifies CASSLDVGQTEAFF.

The rearrangement uses TRBV3-1 (or the pseudogene TRBV3-2) and TRBJ2-5; tentative D call: TRBD2 (6 bases). CDR1 is LGHDT, CDR2 YNNKEL, per germline (reference sequence). Trimming pared 4 bases from V and 4 bases from J, leaving 16 bases between. The CDR3 runs 15 residues. Written as DNA, the CDR3 is TGTGCCAGCAGCCGTGCCCGGGGGTCGGTAGAGACCCAGTACTTC. This gives the protein CASSRARGSVETQYF.

This chain joins TRBV4-1 and TRBJ1-3; the D gene is possibly TRBD1 (5 bases). The ends were cut back, 5 bases at V and 6 bases at J, with 20 bases in the middle. CDR3 size: 16 residues. Germline-derived CDR1 and CDR2 are MGHRA and YSYEKL. CDR3 sequence reads: CASSVLGGGDTNTIYF. As DNA, the CDR3 is TGCGCCAGCAGCGTCCTCGGCGGGGGAGACACAAACACCATATATTTT.

J is TRBJ2-4 and V is TRBV6-2 or TRBV6-3; the D gene is possibly TRBD2 (6 bases). Germline CDR1 MNHEY, CDR2 SVGEGT. Trimming left V 2 bases short and J 10 bases short, with 6 bases between. The CDR3 extends over 11 amino acids. Written as DNA, the CDR3 is TGTGCCAGCAGTTACGGGAGGATTCAGTACTTC. This sequence encodes CASSYGRIQYF.

V is TRBV7-9 and J is TRBJ1-1; D is uncertain. The CDR3 loop spans 13 amino acids. The V gene's germline CDR1 is SEHNR and CDR2 FQNEAQ (reference sequence). V shed 4 bases and J shed 5 bases, with 11 bases lying between them. The CDR3 bases are TGTGCCAGCAGCTACAGCCGGGAAACTGAAGCTTTCTTT. Translating gives CASSYSRETEAFF.

The chain couples TRBV7-8 to TRBJ2-1; 8 bases fit TRBD1. This CDR3 comprises 15 residues. Unmatched junction bases numbered 6, after V lost 4 bases and J lost 4 bases. Germline lookup yields CDR1 SGHVS and CDR2 FQNEAQ. CDR3 loop: CASSYGQGRYNEQFF. The CDR3 nucleotides are TGTGCCAGCAGCTACGGACAGGGCAGGTACAATGAGCAGTTCTTC.

This chain joins TRBV28 and TRBJ1-2; no definite D call. Germline assignment: CDR1 MDHEN and CDR2 SYDVKM. The CDR3 covers 14 residues. V dropped 5 bases and J dropped 2 bases, with 12 bases sitting between them. The CDR3 sequence: CASSGGYVNYGYTF. The CDR3 DNA reads TGTGCCAGCAGTGGCGGCTATGTGAACTATGGCTACACCTTC.

The chain uses TRBV27 and TRBJ2-1, with 8 nucleotides matching TRBD2. V shed 6 bases, J shed 6 bases, and the junction held 10 bases outside the gene matches. This CDR3 is 15 amino acids long. Germline V lookup: CDR1 MNHEY, CDR2 SMNVEV (reference sequence). CDR3 region: CASRIRAGVGNEQFF. The CDR3 nucleotides read TGTGCCAGCAGAATTCGAGCGGGAGTAGGCAATGAGCAGTTCTTC.

CDR3 amino acids: CASRPPGLAGTDTQYF. In nucleotides, the CDR3 is TGTGCCAGCAGGCCCCCGGGACTAGCGGGCACAGATACGCAGTATTTT. V is TRBV28 and J is TRBJ2-3; TRBD2 matches 11 bases. V was pared by 6 bases and J by 1 base, with 6 bases of the junction left unmatched. CDR1 and CDR2 from the germline V gene are MDHEN and SYDVKM. This CDR3 spans 16 amino acids. Complete variable domain (other parts from reference TRBV28 and TRBJ2-3): DVKVTQSSRYLVKRTGEKVFLECVQDMDHENMFWYRQDPGLGLRLIYFSYDVKMKEKGDIPEGYSVSREKKERFSLILESASTNQTSMYLCASRPPGLAGTDTQYFGPGTRLTVL.